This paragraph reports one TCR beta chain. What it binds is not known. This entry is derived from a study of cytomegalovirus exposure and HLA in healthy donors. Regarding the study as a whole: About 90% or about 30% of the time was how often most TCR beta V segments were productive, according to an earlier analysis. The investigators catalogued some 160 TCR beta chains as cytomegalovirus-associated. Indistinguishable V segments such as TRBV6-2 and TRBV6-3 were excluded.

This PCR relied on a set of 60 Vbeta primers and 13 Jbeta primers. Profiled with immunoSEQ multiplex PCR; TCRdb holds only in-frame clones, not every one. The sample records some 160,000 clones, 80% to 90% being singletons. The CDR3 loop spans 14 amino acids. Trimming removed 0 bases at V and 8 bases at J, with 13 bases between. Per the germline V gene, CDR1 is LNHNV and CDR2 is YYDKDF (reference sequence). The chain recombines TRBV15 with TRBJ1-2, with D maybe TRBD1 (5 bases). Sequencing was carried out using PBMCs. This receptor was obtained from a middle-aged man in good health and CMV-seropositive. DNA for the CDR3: TGTGCCACCAGCAGAGAAGACAGCTTGGAAGGCTACACCTTC. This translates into CATSREDSLEGYTF.